This T cell receptor beta chain was recovered during a study of identical twins. Using its own MiXCR run on the 5' RACE reads, TCRdb lists one record per CDR3 protein. The sample holds more than 400,000 distinct CDR3 sequences, around 15% seen once. Of note for this clonotype: Antigen unknown.

Findings and limits, study-wide: Fewer insertions were carried by abundant cord blood beta clonotypes, but none was seen in memory repertoires. The analysis was cross-sectional rather than longitudinal within donors. The study found weaker excess twin sharing in beta out-of-frame sequences. Models came in too low on out-of-frame TCR alpha sharing in monozygotic twins.

Germline lookup yields CDR1 SGHRS and CDR2 YFSETQ. V lost 1 base and J lost 3; bases outside the gene matches: 5. This CDR3 region has 16 residues. This same sample was also part of a study on yellow fever vaccine responses in identical twins.

The material sequenced was CD4+ T cells sorted from blood. This clonotype was sampled from a woman between 18 and 29 years old in good health. The chain employs TRBV5-1 and TRBJ1-1; 11 bases align to TRBD1. The CDR3 bases are TGCGCCAGCAGCTTGACCGGGACAGGGGGGGACACTGAAGCTTTCTTT. Protein product: CASSLTGTGGDTEAFF.